Below are 27 T cell receptor beta chains sequenced from a single sample in a study of shared clonotypes between healthy human individuals. CD45RO-negative, CCR7-positively selected cells formed the naive CD8 fraction, excluding terminally differentiated effector memory CD45RA+ cells. The method was immunoSEQ multiplex PCR; TCRdb's version includes in-frame clones alone and lacks a portion of them. The sample lists about 1.9 million clones; around 93% were seen once. The sequenced material came from naive CD8+ T cells from PBMCs. These receptors were taken from a man aged 18-30 years in good health. Some clones in this sample may be carry-over from other donors' samples.

The chain couples TRBV7-9 to TRBJ2-1; tentatively, D is TRBD2 (7 bases). This CDR3 has 15 amino acids. Germline V CDR1 and CDR2: SEHNR, FQNEAQ (reference sequence). V shed 2 bases and J shed 6 bases, with 14 bases lying between them. Written as DNA, the CDR3 is TGTGCCAGCAGCTTAATTAGGGAGGGGGTCAATGAGCAGTTCTTC. Its protein product is CASSLIREGVNEQFF.

This clone was counted a few times. The rearrangement joins TRBV9 to TRBJ2-2, with 12 nucleotides matching TRBD2. With 4 bases clipped from V and 5 bases from J, the junction kept 9 bases outside the gene matches. The CDR3 has 17 residues. Germline loops: CDR1 SGDLS, CDR2 YYNGEE. The CDR3 sequence: CASSTHPGTSGTGELFF. CDR3 sequence (DNA): TGTGCCAGCAGCACCCATCCCGGGACTAGCGGGACCGGGGAGCTGTTTTTT.

The chain carries TRBV27 and TRBJ2-1, with D possibly TRBD2 on 5 matching bases. Germline CDR1 is MNHEY and CDR2 is SMNVEV (reference sequence). This CDR3 is built from 16 residues. V was cut by 6 bases and J by 7 bases, with 22 bases left in between. CDR3 region: CASRLGTVNPQNEQFF. The CDR3 DNA sequence: TGTGCCAGCAGACTAGGTACGGTAAACCCCCAGAATGAGCAGTTCTTC.

The V and J genes are TRBV25-1 and TRBJ2-5; weak D call: TRBD2 (5 bases). Near its end, the DNA agrees better with TRBJ2-7, so the J call may be wrong. The CDR3 contains 13 residues. The germline V gene has CDR1 MGHDK and CDR2 SYGVNS. CDR3 protein: CASSVGRAYEQYF. Here the CDR3 DNA reads TGTGCCAGCAGTGTAGGGCGGGCCTACGAGCAGTACTTC.

This chain connects TRBV5-6 to TRBJ2-7, with D perhaps matching TRBD1 or TRBD2 (5 bases each). The CDR3 has 14 residues. The V end lost 6 bases, the J end lost 4 bases, and 17 bases lay between the germline ends. The germline gives CDR1 SGHDT, CDR2 YYEEEE. CDR3 sequence: CASKLGESAYEQYF. The DNA for the CDR3 is TGTGCCAGCAAATTGGGGGAGAGCGCTTACGAGCAGTACTTC. The full variable domain, completed using reference TRBV5-6 and TRBJ2-7, is DAGVTQSPTHLIKTRGQQVTLRCSPKSGHDTVSWYQQALGQGPQFIFQYYEEEERQRGNFPDRFSGHQFPNYSSELNVNALLLGDSALYLCASKLGESAYEQYFGPGTRLTVT.

Remarks on this clone: The sample has other DNA sequences that encode this CDR3 too. The chain has TRBV7-9 and TRBJ1-2; perhaps TRBD1 as D (6 bases). V lost 3 bases, J lost 5 bases, and 10 bases lay in between. CDR1 SEHNR and CDR2 FQNEAQ come from the germline V gene (reference sequence). This CDR3 has 13 amino acids. CDR3 nucleotide sequence: TGTGCCAGCAGCTTGGGGACACTTTATGGCTACACCTTC. This sequence encodes CASSLGTLYGYTF.

On this clone: At one end the junction does not follow the germline gene, possibly because of a read error. This sequence joins TRBV11-3 and TRBJ2-1; no definite D call. Germline V gives CDR1 SGHNT, CDR2 YENEEA. The CDR3 is 13 residues long. The CDR3 coding sequence is TGTGCCAGCAGCGAAGCCTCCCACAATGAGCAGTTCTTC. This sequence encodes CASSEASHNEQFF.

This clone was detected a few times. The chain combines TRBV29-1 with TRBJ1-2; 7 bases map to TRBD1. J gave up 4 bases and V 7 bases, and 6 bases lay outside the gene matches. CDR3 length: 12 residues. Per the germline V gene, CDR1 is SQVTM and CDR2 is ANQGSEA. The CDR3 sequence is CSAGEGAYGYTF. CDR3 in DNA: TGCAGCGCCGGGGAGGGGGCCTATGGCTACACCTTC.

J is TRBJ2-2 and V is TRBV5-6, with D perhaps TRBD1 (6 bases). The CDR3 covers 15 residues. Trimming stripped 4 bases from V and 0 bases from J, with 10 bases between. Germline CDR1 and CDR2: SGHDT and YYEEEE. The CDR3 is CASSIQGTNTGELFF. In DNA form, the CDR3 reads TGTGCCAGCAGCATACAGGGTACGAACACCGGGGAGCTGTTTTTT.

This chain connects TRBV28 to TRBJ2-1, with D unclear. This CDR3 has 13 amino acids. Trimming shortened V by 2 bases and J by 2 bases, and 4 bases separated the two germline ends. Germline V gene data show CDR1 as MDHEN and CDR2 as SYDVKM. Written as DNA, the CDR3 is TGTGCCAGCAGTTTAAGGCCCTACAATGAGCAGTTCTTC. Translating it yields CASSLRPYNEQFF.

This CDR3 reads CASGGAEHQETQYF. The CDR3 nucleotides are TGTGCCAGCGGGGGGGCGGAACACCAAGAGACCCAGTACTTC. This sequence joins TRBV28 and TRBJ2-5, with a possible D match to TRBD2 (7 bases). This CDR3 has 14 amino acids. Germline assignment: CDR1 MDHEN and CDR2 SYDVKM. V was clipped by 8 bases and J by 0 bases, with 13 bases between them.

In this sample, this clone turned up once. The genes are TRBV5-1 and TRBJ1-1, with TRBD1 matching 8 bases. Germline lookup yields CDR1 SGHRS and CDR2 YFSETQ. This CDR3 is built from 15 residues. After removal of 4 bases from V and 4 bases from J, the junction contained 9 bases not matched to a gene. The CDR3 bases are TGCGCCAGCAGCCCTGGGACAGGAGGAACCACTGAAGCTTTCTTT. It specifies CASSPGTGGTTEAFF.

The genes are TRBV13 and TRBJ2-7, with a weak D call TRBD1 (6 bases). Trimming removed 3 bases from V and 6 bases from J, with 15 bases in between. The germline CDR1 and CDR2 sequences are PRHDT and FYEKMQ (reference sequence). The CDR3 runs to 14 residues. CDR3 residues: CASSLAPQGPEQYF. CDR3 nucleotide sequence: TGTGCCAGCAGCTTGGCCCCCCAGGGGCCCGAGCAGTACTTC.

V is TRBV19 and J is TRBJ2-1, with D possibly being TRBD1 (6 bases). V lost 3 bases and J 10 bases, leaving 13 bases between the germline ends. The germline V gene has CDR1 LNHDA and CDR2 SQIVND (reference sequence). This CDR3 spans 13 amino acids. The CDR3 sequence: CASSMGAGNEQFF. In DNA, the CDR3 is TGTGCCAGTAGTATGGGGGCAGGGAACGAGCAGTTCTTC. Together with reference TRBV19 and TRBJ2-1, the CDR3 gives the full variable domain: DGGITQSPKYLFRKEGQNVTLSCEQNLNHDAMYWYRQDPGQGLRLIYYSQIVNDFQKGDIAEGYSVSREKKESFPLTVTSAQKNPTAFYLCASSMGAGNEQFFGPGTRLTVL.

The gene calls are TRBV4-1 and TRBJ2-7; TRBD2 might be the D (5 bases). Trimming pared 0 bases from V and 4 bases from J, leaving 16 bases between. Germline CDR1 MGHRA, CDR2 YSYEKL. CDR3 length: 16 residues. DNA for the CDR3: TGCGCCAGCAGCCAAGAAGGAGGTAGTGGGAGTTACGAGCAGTACTTC. This sequence encodes CASSQEGGSGSYEQYF.

The CDR3 nucleotides are TGTGCCAGCACCCTAGTAATGGGGGCAGGTTACGAGCAGTACTTC. It is translated as CASTLVMGAGYEQYF. The chain uses TRBV7-9 and TRBJ2-7; TRBD1 might be the D (6 bases). V lost 7 bases to trimming and J lost 4 bases, with 20 bases between them. The CDR3 is 15 amino acids. The germline V gene has CDR1 SEHNR and CDR2 FQNEAQ (reference sequence).

The rearrangement joins TRBV7-3 to TRBJ2-7; 10 bases match TRBD1. This CDR3 comprises 14 residues. The germline V gene has CDR1 SGHTA and CDR2 FQGTGA. The trim removed 5 bases at V and 6 bases at J, leaving 7 bases unmatched. The CDR3 bases are TGTGCCAGCAGCGCGACCGGGACAGGGGTCGAGCAGTACTTC. As protein: CASSATGTGVEQYF.

The chain carries TRBV19 and TRBJ2-1, with 8 positions matching TRBD1. The V gene end was trimmed by 6 bases and the J gene end by 8 bases; junction bases not matched to a gene: 9. CDR3 length equals 14 residues. CDR1 is LNHDA and CDR2 is SQIVND in the germline V gene (reference sequence). The CDR3 spells CASSPGGFRDEQFF. For the CDR3, the DNA is TGTGCCAGTAGCCCAGGGGGCTTTCGGGATGAGCAGTTCTTC.

The CDR3 spells CASRAGGTYEQYF. CDR3 in DNA: TGTGCCAGCAGGGCGGGCGGGACCTACGAGCAGTACTTC. This chain links TRBV28 with TRBJ2-7; TRBD2 is a possible D gene (6 bases). Germline-derived CDR1 and CDR2 are MDHEN and SYDVKM. V shed 6 bases and J shed 2 bases, with 11 bases lying between them. The CDR3 totals 13 residues.

About this clone itself: The sample contains more than one DNA sequence encoding this CDR3. This sequence joins TRBV5-6 and TRBJ1-2; D not resolved. V lost 1 base, J lost 4 bases, and 2 bases lay in between. Germline V gene lookup returns CDR1 SGHDT and CDR2 YYEEEE. The CDR3 has 11 residues. CDR3 sequence reads: CASSLSYGYTF. CDR3 sequence (DNA): TGTGCCAGCAGCTTGAGCTATGGCTACACCTTC.

This chain joins TRBV19 and TRBJ2-3, with 7 bases that match TRBD1. The CDR3 covers 15 residues. The V gene's germline CDR1 is LNHDA and CDR2 SQIVND (reference sequence). V lost 7 bases to trimming and J lost 0 bases; unmatched junction nucleotides: 7. CDR3 protein: CASTWTGRSTDTQYF. CDR3 nucleotide sequence: TGTGCCAGTACTTGGACAGGACGGAGCACAGATACGCAGTATTTT.

The chain has TRBV7-9 and TRBJ2-1; 7 nucleotides align to TRBD2. Germline V gene data show CDR1 as SEHNR and CDR2 as FQNEAQ (reference sequence). Unmatched junction bases numbered 7, after V lost 1 base and J lost 1 base. This CDR3 has 17 amino acids. In DNA form, the CDR3 reads TGTGCCAGCAGCTTAGAGGCTAGCGGTCGTTCCTACAATGAGCAGTTCTTC. It encodes CASSLEASGRSYNEQFF.

The chain joins TRBV5-1 to TRBJ1-5, with 8 bases matching TRBD1. Germline CDR1 is SGHRS and CDR2 is YFSETQ. This CDR3 has 15 amino acids. Trimming at V came to 3 bases and at J to 3 bases, leaving 5 bases not matched to a gene. CDR3 protein: CASSSTGEANQPQHF. CDR3 nucleotide sequence: TGCGCCAGCAGCTCGACAGGGGAAGCCAATCAGCCCCAGCATTTT.

This clone was counted between two and nine times. This chain connects TRBV20-1 to TRBJ1-1; D gene uncertain. The germline gives CDR1 DFQATT, CDR2 SNEGSKA (reference sequence). The CDR3 sequence is 11 residues long. Trimming cost V 5 bases and J 6 bases, with 10 bases left between them. CDR3 protein: CSARSIPEAFF. CDR3 nucleotide sequence: TGCAGTGCTCGTAGTATCCCTGAAGCTTTCTTT.

J is TRBJ1-1 and V is TRBV12-5, with unresolved D. Trimming took off 1 base at V and 1 base at J, with 7 bases between the two ends. This CDR3 is 14 amino acids long. Germline V CDR1 and CDR2: LGHNT, FRNRAP. The DNA of the CDR3 is TGTGCTAGTGGTTTGGGGCAGGCGAACACTGAAGCTTTCTTT. The encoded protein is CASGLGQANTEAFF.

The CDR3 DNA reads as TGTGCCAGCAGTGAAATGGGTTCAGAGACCCAGTACTTC. This gives the protein CASSEMGSETQYF. The J gene is TRBJ2-5, the V gene TRBV2; D call uncertain. V gave up 2 bases and J gave up 4 bases, with 8 bases separating them. CDR1 SNHLY and CDR2 FYNNEI come from the germline V gene. The CDR3 is made up of 13 amino acids.

This clone was seen only a few times. J is TRBJ1-2 and V is TRBV10-3; the D is unclear. V was clipped by 3 bases and J by 2 bases, with 7 bases between them. This CDR3 is 13 amino acids long. CDR1 and CDR2 (germline): ENHRY, SYGVKD. The CDR3 loop is CAISDFTNYGYTF. The CDR3, as DNA: TGTGCCATCAGTGATTTCACCAACTATGGCTACACCTTC.